The rows below give T cell receptor beta chains drawn from one sample of a study of T cell repertoires in cytomegalovirus infection. No antigen has been identified for these receptors. TCRdb recomputed calls from the reads with MiXCR, one row per CDR3 protein. The repertoire holds a few hundred thousand distinct CDR3 sequences, with about 25% as singletons. Material: cultured PBMCs, obtained from culture after CMV antigen stimulation. All receptors derive from a human donor in good health (CMV status not recorded). Some clones in this sample may be carry-over from other donors' samples. Each CDR3 is given with its conserved first and last residue. Only some rows state a clone size, as once, few, many or a class for expanded clones.

CDR3aa: CASTPGRGEQYF
j_gene: TRBJ2-7
v_gene: TRBV25-1
abundance: -

CDR3aa: CASSLGTTNTEAFF
j_gene: TRBJ1-1
v_gene: TRBV5-1
abundance: few

CDR3aa: CASSPDGTNRAFF
j_gene: TRBJ1-1
v_gene: TRBV7-2
abundance: many

CDR3aa: CASSQGLAGVYEQYF
j_gene: TRBJ2-7
v_gene: TRBV4-2
abundance: many

CDR3aa: CASSHGREYNEQFF
j_gene: TRBJ2-1
v_gene: TRBV5-4
abundance: few

CDR3aa: CASSLLFNSGGKTQYF
j_gene: TRBJ2-5
v_gene: TRBV4-1
abundance: -

CDR3aa: CASSLASDNEQFF
j_gene: TRBJ2-1
v_gene: TRBV7-2
abundance: -

CDR3aa: CSARLDREETQYF
j_gene: TRBJ2-5
v_gene: TRBV20-1
abundance: -

CDR3aa: CASSMRGVGRNQPQHF
j_gene: TRBJ1-5
v_gene: TRBV19
abundance: -

CDR3aa: CASSHGGEGYDTQYF
j_gene: TRBJ2-3
v_gene: TRBV7-2
abundance: few

CDR3aa: CASSQDLGVVIGPDTQYF
j_gene: TRBJ2-3
v_gene: TRBV4-2
abundance: few

CDR3aa: CASSSPSDRQDTDTQYF
j_gene: TRBJ2-3
v_gene: TRBV7-9
abundance: -

CDR3aa: CASSQTLMNTEAFF
j_gene: TRBJ1-1
v_gene: TRBV27
abundance: -

CDR3aa: CASREGGAGGQQEQFF
j_gene: TRBJ2-1
v_gene: TRBV4-3
abundance: once

CDR3aa: CASSLAASGSIGDEQFF
j_gene: TRBJ2-1
v_gene: TRBV5-1
abundance: -

CDR3aa: CSAVDMANTGELFF
j_gene: TRBJ2-2
v_gene: TRBV20-1
abundance: -

CDR3aa: CASSRGSRETQYF
j_gene: TRBJ2-5
v_gene: TRBV9
abundance: -

CDR3aa: CASSQGVFQPQHF
j_gene: TRBJ1-5
v_gene: TRBV6-1
abundance: -

CDR3aa: CASSIDLWGDGTYEQYF
j_gene: TRBJ2-7
v_gene: TRBV19
abundance: -

CDR3aa: CASSQRAGTVTDTQYF
j_gene: TRBJ2-3
v_gene: TRBV4-2
abundance: once

CDR3aa: CSVDSGGSYNEQFF
j_gene: TRBJ2-1
v_gene: TRBV29-1
abundance: -

CDR3aa: CASSEQGRELAFF
j_gene: TRBJ1-1
v_gene: TRBV7-9
abundance: -

CDR3aa: CAISESGAASNYGYTF
j_gene: TRBJ1-2
v_gene: TRBV10-3
abundance: many

CDR3aa: CASSRGLHEQYF
j_gene: TRBJ2-7
v_gene: TRBV7-2
abundance: few

CDR3aa: CASSRAGSGESTQYF
j_gene: TRBJ2-3
v_gene: TRBV4-3
abundance: few

CDR3aa: CSVEVVGDTGELFF
j_gene: TRBJ2-2
v_gene: TRBV29-1
abundance: -

CDR3aa: CASSRGRKVADTQYF
j_gene: TRBJ2-3
v_gene: TRBV7-2
abundance: many

CDR3aa: CASRRQGNEQFF
j_gene: TRBJ2-1
v_gene: TRBV5-8
abundance: -

CDR3aa: CASSQPTSGRDNEQFF
j_gene: TRBJ2-1
v_gene: TRBV4-1
abundance: few

CDR3aa: CASSLDESTDTQYF
j_gene: TRBJ2-3
v_gene: TRBV7-2
abundance: many

CDR3aa: CASSYLAGVDNEQFF
j_gene: TRBJ2-1
v_gene: TRBV7-8
abundance: many

CDR3aa: CASSHLHTGGEKLFF
j_gene: TRBJ1-4
v_gene: TRBV4-1
abundance: many